The clone carrying this T cell receptor beta chain was observed once. The target antigen is unknown. This sample was included in a study of OX40 agonist ivuxolimab in advanced cancers. Study-wide context: Ivuxolimab was administered intravenously to patients at 0.01 to 10 mg/kg every 2 weeks. Study conclusions and caveats: Not determined was the antigen specificity of the expanded peripheral T cells.

Measured with immunoSEQ multiplex PCR; TCRdb has only the in-frame clones, and not every one. The sample has about 46,000 clones, approximately 80% seen once. The receptor comes from an adult with an advanced solid tumor such as melanoma, head and neck, liver or kidney cancer. This material consisted of CD4+ or CD8+ T cells sorted from blood, taken in a trial of the OX40 agonist ivuxolimab.

CDR3 sequence reads: CASTGTEYYGYTF. The CDR3 DNA reads as TGTGCCAGTACCGGGACGGAGTACTATGGCTACACCTTC. The rearrangement uses TRBV14 and TRBJ1-2, with D possibly matching TRBD1 (5 bases). Germline V gene sequence: CDR1 SGHDN, CDR2 FVKESK. This CDR3 is 13 amino acids long. V lost 9 bases to trimming and J lost 3 bases, with 14 bases between them.